A single sample gave rise to the 26 T cell receptor beta chains below, sequenced in a study of T cells in Graves' hyperthyroidism and ophthalmopathy. RNA transcripts served as the template for amplifying TCR beta CDR3 regions. HTBI primers drove first-round RT-PCR of the TCR CDR3. One entry per CDR3 protein results from TCRdb running MiXCR on the multiplex PCR reads. The sample includes nearly 600,000 distinct CDR3 sequences, 11% to 15% of them seen just once. The sample comprised blood. The receptors here all came from a woman aged 30 to 39 with Graves' hyperthyroidism that later progressed to Graves' ophthalmopathy.

This clonotype was seen many times. V gene TRBV2 combines with J gene TRBJ1-5; D is unclear. The V gene's germline CDR1 is SNHLY and CDR2 FYNNEI. The germline V and J ends were trimmed by 3 bases and 0 bases, with 9 bases remaining between them. The CDR3 covers 15 residues. CDR3 nucleotide sequence: TGTGCCAGCAGTGAGACGGTTTATAGCAATCAGCCCCAGCATTTT. Protein sequence: CASSETVYSNQPQHF.

The sample holds many counts of this clonotype. The CDR3 spells CSVRDSYEQYF. Here the CDR3 DNA reads TGCAGCGTCCGGGACTCCTACGAGCAGTACTTC. This chain uses TRBV29-1 with TRBJ2-7; tentatively, D is TRBD2 (5 bases). The length of the CDR3 is 11 residues. Germline V gives CDR1 SQVTM, CDR2 ANQGSEA. Trimming removed 6 bases from V and 0 bases from J, with 6 bases in between.

This clonotype was recorded at least ten times. The rearrangement joins TRBV6-1 to TRBJ1-1; no firm D call. The V and J ends lost 6 bases and 1 base respectively, with 9 bases between them. Germline lookup yields CDR1 MNHNS and CDR2 SASEGT. CDR3 size: 13 residues. The CDR3 DNA sequence: TGTGCCAGCAGATTGACACAGAACACTGAAGCTTTCTTT. Its translation: CASRLTQNTEAFF.

At least ten counts were recorded for this clonotype. CDR3 in amino acids: CASSGGLRLYGYTF. The CDR3 DNA follows: TGTGCCAGCAGCGGAGGGTTGCGTCTCTATGGCTACACCTTC. The chain recombines TRBV11-2 with TRBJ1-2, with D unclear. V was pared by 5 bases and J by 4 bases, with 14 bases between. Per germline, CDR1 SGHAT and CDR2 FQNNGV. This CDR3 region has 14 residues.

This clonotype was found many times. V is TRBV13 and J is TRBJ1-4; tentatively, D is TRBD1 (5 bases). The V end lost 4 bases, the J end lost 7 bases, and 13 bases lay between the germline ends. CDR3 length: 14 residues. Germline CDR1 PRHDT, CDR2 FYEKMQ (reference sequence). CDR3 DNA: TGTGCCAGCAGCTCCCGCGAAGGGGCTGAAAAACTGTTTTTT. Translated: CASSSREGAEKLFF.

The chain recombines TRBV27 with TRBJ1-6, with 9 bases identical to TRBD1. CDR1 and CDR2 (germline): MNHEY, SMNVEV (reference sequence). The CDR3 is 16 amino acids. Germline trimming cut 5 bases from V and 7 bases from J; bases unmatched to any gene: 9. CDR3 sequence reads: CASSPRTGVGNSPLHF. In DNA form, the CDR3 reads TGTGCCAGCAGTCCCCGGACAGGGGTGGGGAATTCACCCCTCCACTTT.

The table lists this clonotype with a count of one. The germline gene is not matched at one end of the junction; a read error may be the cause. The chain couples TRBV7-7 to TRBJ2-2; 7 bases map to TRBD2. CDR1 SSHAT and CDR2 FNYEAQ come from the germline V gene (reference sequence). This CDR3 is built from 17 residues. The CDR3 sequence: CASSLSPGLAATGELFF. The CDR3 bases are TGTGCTAGCAGCTTATCCCCCGGGCTAGCGGCCACCGGGGAGCTGTTTTTT.

This clonotype appeared many times. The CDR3 loop reads CASSLERFTDTQYF. The DNA of the CDR3 is TGTGCCAGCAGCTTAGAGCGCTTTACAGATACGCAGTATTTT. The V gene is TRBV7-8, the J gene TRBJ2-3; D unclear. Germline V gives CDR1 SGHVS, CDR2 FQNEAQ. The CDR3 sequence is 14 residues long. The germline V and J ends were trimmed by 1 base and 3 bases, with 8 bases remaining between them.

This chain links TRBV30 with TRBJ2-2; 9 bases are a match to TRBD2. Losses at the gene ends were 0 bases for V and 0 bases for J; bases not matched to a gene: 5. This CDR3 spans 17 amino acids. Germline V gives CDR1 GTSNPN, CDR2 SVGIG (reference sequence). CDR3 sequence reads: CAWSVARLAANTGELFF. CDR3 in DNA: TGTGCCTGGAGTGTAGCCCGACTAGCGGCGAACACCGGGGAGCTGTTTTTT.

This clonotype was detected ten times or more. The rearrangement joins TRBV20-1 to TRBJ2-1; D may match TRBD1 or TRBD2 (5 bases each). Trimming took 5 bases from V and 0 from J, leaving 26 bases between them. Looked up from germline, CDR1 is DFQATT and CDR2 is SNEGSKA (reference sequence). CDR3 size: 19 residues. DNA of the CDR3: TGCAGTGCTGGAGTAGCAATAGGGGAGAGCACTAGCTCCTACAATGAGCAGTTCTTC. The encoded protein is CSAGVAIGESTSSYNEQFF.

In this sample, this clonotype turned up many times. DNA for the CDR3: TGCAGTGCTATGGCAGGCGAGCGCTCTGGAAACACCATATATTTT. This sequence encodes CSAMAGERSGNTIYF. The J gene is TRBJ1-3, the V gene TRBV20-1; D gene uncertain. The V gene's germline CDR1 is DFQATT and CDR2 SNEGSKA (reference sequence). Trimming removed 4 bases from V and 0 bases from J, with 13 bases in between. This CDR3 is 15 amino acids long.

This clonotype was detected many times. The rearrangement links TRBV7-2 to TRBJ2-3; D is undetermined. Germline assignment: CDR1 SGHTA and CDR2 FQGNSA. This CDR3 region has 15 residues. V was pared by 1 base and J by 1 base, with 9 bases between. CDR3 in DNA: TGTGCCAGCAGCTTAGTCGGTGGGGGCACAGATACGCAGTATTTT. Residues: CASSLVGGGTDTQYF.

The chain has TRBV19 and TRBJ2-7; D perhaps matches TRBD2 (5 bases). CDR3 length: 14 residues. Germline V gene sequence: CDR1 LNHDA, CDR2 SQIVND (reference sequence). V lost 5 bases, J lost 2 bases, and 13 bases lay in between. As DNA, the CDR3 is TGTGCCAGTAGTGACTACGGTCCTACCTACGAGCAGTACTTC. It codes for CASSDYGPTYEQYF.

This clonotype has ten or more counts. The chain uses TRBV12-3 or TRBV12-4 and TRBJ1-1; D not certain. The CDR3 sequence is 13 residues long. Trimming cost V 3 bases and J 11 bases, with 16 bases left between them. The CDR3 loop reads CASSFNTLTGAFF. For the CDR3, the DNA is TGTGCCAGCAGTTTCAACACTCTTACGGGGGCTTTCTTT.

In its sample, this clonotype was seen many times. The J gene is TRBJ2-7, the V gene TRBV28; D unclear. CDR3 length equals 17 residues. V was cut by 2 bases and J by 2 bases, with 19 bases left in between. Looked up from germline, CDR1 is MDHEN and CDR2 is SYDVKM. In DNA, the CDR3 is TGTGCCAGCAGTTTACCCCTCCAGCTAAAACTCACCTACGAGCAGTACTTC. It translates to CASSLPLQLKLTYEQYF.

In this sample, this clonotype turned up many times. This CDR3 reads CASSQALGPGVNEQFF. The CDR3 DNA is TGTGCCAGCAGCCAAGCTCTTGGTCCAGGGGTGAATGAGCAGTTCTTC. J is TRBJ2-1 and V is TRBV3-1, with TRBD1 as a possible D gene (6 bases). Trimming pared 1 base from V and 7 bases from J, leaving 17 bases between. The germline CDR1 and CDR2 sequences are LGHDT and YNNKEL (reference sequence). The CDR3 length is 16 residues.

This clonotype was detected many times. The V gene is TRBV6-1, the J gene TRBJ2-7; D ambiguous. The V end was cut by 0 bases, the J end by 3 bases, with 12 bases between. Germline CDR1 and CDR2: MNHNS and SASEGT. This CDR3 spans 15 amino acids. This CDR3 reads CASSEAQDPFYEQYF. DNA of the CDR3: TGTGCCAGCAGTGAAGCCCAGGACCCTTTCTACGAGCAGTACTTC.

The sample holds many counts of this clonotype. The chain uses TRBV7-9 and TRBJ2-1; 9 positions match TRBD1. V gave up 1 base and J gave up 3 bases; unmatched junction bases: 4. The CDR3 is 16 amino acids. Germline V gives CDR1 SEHNR, CDR2 FQNEAQ (reference sequence). The CDR3 spells CASSLDRGPNYNEQFF. The CDR3 region has the DNA TGTGCCAGCAGCTTAGACAGGGGGCCCAACTACAATGAGCAGTTCTTC.

This chain joins TRBV15 and TRBJ2-1; 13 bases are shared with TRBD2. The germline CDR1 and CDR2 sequences are LNHNV and YYDKDF (reference sequence). Unmatched junction bases numbered 13, after V lost 1 base and J lost 7 bases. CDR3 size: 19 residues. The CDR3 nucleotides are TGTGCCACCAGCAGAGGGACTAGCGGGAGTTCCCGTGAGAGAAATGAGCAGTTCTTC. Amino acids: CATSRGTSGSSRERNEQFF. Full variable domain (missing parts from reference TRBV15 and TRBJ2-1): DAMVIQNPRYQVTQFGKPVTLSCSQTLNHNVMYWYQQKSSQAPKLLFHYYDKDFNNEADTPDNFQSRRPNTSFCFLDIRSPGLGDTAMYLCATSRGTSGSSRERNEQFFGPGTRLTVL.

This clonotype was found a few times. The rearrangement links TRBV6-1 to TRBJ1-2; D perhaps matches TRBD1 (6 bases). The CDR3 has 13 amino acids. Trimming left V 2 bases short and J 5 bases short, with 9 bases between. Looked up from germline, CDR1 is MNHNS and CDR2 is SASEGT. CDR3 loop: CASSEYQGYGYTF. CDR3 nucleotide sequence: TGTGCCAGCAGTGAATATCAGGGGTATGGCTACACCTTC.

This clonotype was picked up many times. V is TRBV19 and J is TRBJ1-4; D unclear. This CDR3 region has 14 residues. Germline CDR1 reads LNHDA; CDR2 reads SQIVND (reference sequence). Trimming left V 6 bases short and J 7 bases short, with 15 bases between. The chain's CDR3 is CASRSTWAGEKLFF. In nucleotides, the CDR3 is TGTGCCAGTAGGAGCACATGGGCAGGTGAAAAACTGTTTTTT.

This clonotype was observed many times. The rearrangement joins TRBV24-1 to TRBJ2-5, with 7 bases fitting TRBD1. This CDR3 has 11 residues. CDR1 and CDR2 (germline): KGHDR, SFDVKD. J gave up 4 bases and V 9 bases, and 1 base lay outside the gene matches. This CDR3 is CATGQAETQYF. The CDR3 bases are TGTGCCACCGGACAGGCAGAGACCCAGTACTTC.

Many counts were recorded for this clonotype. DNA for the CDR3: TGTGCCAGCAGGACTAGCCCCGATGGGGAAAAACTGTTTTTT. Protein: CASRTSPDGEKLFF. The genes are TRBV6-1 and TRBJ1-4; D remains ambiguous. Trimming stripped 6 bases from V and 8 bases from J, with 16 bases between. Germline values: CDR1 MNHNS, CDR2 SASEGT. The CDR3 is 14 residues long.

This clonotype was seen more than once but under ten times. This may come from a read error, since a much larger clone is one base off. This chain links TRBV6-1 with TRBJ2-5; perhaps TRBD1 as D (6 bases). The CDR3 loop spans 13 amino acids. The germline V gene has CDR1 MNHNS and CDR2 SASEGT. CDR3 residues: CASSKTGEETLYF. CDR3 bases: TGTGCCAGCAGCAAGACAGGCGAAGAGACCCTGTACTTC.

The sample holds a few counts of this clonotype. The V and J genes are TRBV4-1 and TRBJ2-2; D is uncertain. The ends were cut back, 0 bases at V and 0 bases at J, with 11 bases in the middle. CDR1 is MGHRA, CDR2 YSYEKL, per germline. CDR3 length: 17 residues. As DNA, the CDR3 is TGCGCCAGCAGCCAAGAAGGCTGGGCGGCGAACACCGGGGAGCTGTTTTTT. Amino acids: CASSQEGWAANTGELFF.

This rearrangement joins TRBV5-6 to TRBJ2-4; D is uncertain. Germline values: CDR1 SGHDT, CDR2 YYEEEE. The CDR3 extends over 15 amino acids. Trimming stripped 2 bases from V and 7 bases from J, with 16 bases between. CDR3 nucleotides: TGTGCCAGCAGCTTAATGGGGTATCTCTTGAACATTCAGTACTTC. This sequence encodes CASSLMGYLLNIQYF.